This T cell receptor beta chain was profiled in a study of blood T cell repertoires in COVID-19. Study-level background: PBMCs, B-cell-depleted T cells, or T cells provided the cDNA or gDNA that made up the material.

V was cut by 3 bases and J by 1 base, with 15 bases left in between. Germline assignment: CDR1 MNHEY and CDR2 SVGAGI. The CDR3 runs to 16 residues. Profiled with immunoSEQ multiplex PCR; TCRdb holds only in-frame clones, not every one. Among approximately 160,000 clones listed, around 74% were seen once. This clone has just a few counts. The V and J genes are TRBV6-5 and TRBJ1-1, with D perhaps matching TRBD1 (5 bases). This clonotype originated in a man aged 65 to 79 with acute or convalescent COVID-19. Input material: peripheral blood. The CDR3 loop is CASSYPLDGGNTEAFF. CDR3 in DNA: TGTGCCAGCAGTTATCCTCTGGACGGGGGGAACACTGAAGCTTTCTTT.